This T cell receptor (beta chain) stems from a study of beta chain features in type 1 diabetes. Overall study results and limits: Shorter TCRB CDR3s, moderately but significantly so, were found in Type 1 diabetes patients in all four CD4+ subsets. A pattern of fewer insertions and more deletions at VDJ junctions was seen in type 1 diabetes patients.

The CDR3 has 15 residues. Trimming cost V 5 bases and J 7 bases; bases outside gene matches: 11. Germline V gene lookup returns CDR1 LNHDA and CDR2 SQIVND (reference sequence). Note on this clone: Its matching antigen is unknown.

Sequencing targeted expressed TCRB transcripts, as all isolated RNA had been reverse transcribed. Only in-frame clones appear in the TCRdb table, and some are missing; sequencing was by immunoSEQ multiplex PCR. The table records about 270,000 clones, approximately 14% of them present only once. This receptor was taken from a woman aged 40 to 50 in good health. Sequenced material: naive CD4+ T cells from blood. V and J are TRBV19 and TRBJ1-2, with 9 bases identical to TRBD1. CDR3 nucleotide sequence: TGTGCCAGTAGTCTCACAGGGGGCGAGATAGGTGGCTACACCTTC. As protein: CASSLTGGEIGGYTF.